Shown below are 15 T cell receptor beta chains from a single sample sequenced in a study of Graves' ophthalmopathy and Graves' hyperthyroidism. RNA transcripts yielded amplified TCR beta CDR3 regions. The library came from an HTBI-primed first-round RT-PCR and a second-round multiplex PCR. Each CDR3 protein is one row after TCRdb ran MiXCR on the multiplex PCR reads. The repertoire holds around 1,200,000 distinct CDR3 sequences, with about 35% as singletons. Sequencing was performed on peripheral blood or thyroid tissue (not recorded which). Receptor source: an adult man with Graves' hyperthyroidism.

Many counts were recorded for this clonotype. The CDR3 DNA follows: TGTGCCAGCAGCACCGAGACAGGGCGTTCTGGAAACACCATATATTTT. Its translation: CASSTETGRSGNTIYF. The chain has TRBV9 and TRBJ1-3; 7 nucleotides agree with TRBD1. The CDR3 has 16 amino acids. The junction had 8 bases not matched to a gene; V was cut back by 4 bases and J by 1 base. The V gene's germline CDR1 is SGDLS and CDR2 YYNGEE.

The V gene is TRBV20-1, the J gene TRBJ2-7; the match to TRBD2 covers 11 bases. Germline loops: CDR1 DFQATT, CDR2 SNEGSKA (reference sequence). This CDR3 region has 13 residues. CDR3 sequence reads: CRGSSGGIYEQYF. The CDR3 nucleotides are TGCAGGGGATCTAGCGGGGGGATCTACGAGCAGTACTTC.

The chain carries TRBV10-3 and TRBJ1-1, with TRBD1 identical over 8 bases. The V and J ends lost 10 bases and 4 bases, in that order; junction bases with no gene match: 8. CDR1 ENHRY and CDR2 SYGVKD come from the germline V gene. The CDR3 runs to 13 residues. In DNA form, the CDR3 reads TGTGCCAGCAGCACAGGACAGGGCACTGAAGCTTTCTTT. This encodes CASSTGQGTEAFF.

This clonotype was seen many times. This chain links TRBV4-3 with TRBJ1-1, with 8 nucleotides matching TRBD1. Germline loops: CDR1 LGHNA, CDR2 YSLEER. CDR3 length: 14 amino acids. V was pared by 4 bases and J by 11 bases, with 12 bases of the junction left unmatched. In nucleotides, the CDR3 is TGCGCCAGCAGCCGGGAAGTTATCAGACAGGGGGCTTTCTTT. It specifies CASSREVIRQGAFF.

This clonotype was recorded many times. The chain recombines TRBV13 with TRBJ1-2; D is possibly TRBD1 (5 bases). V lost 5 bases and J 8 bases, leaving 12 bases between the germline ends. The CDR3 extends over 12 amino acids. Germline V gene sequence: CDR1 PRHDT, CDR2 FYEKMQ (reference sequence). The CDR3 reads CASSHNRGGYTF. CDR3 DNA sequence: TGTGCCAGCAGCCATAATAGGGGCGGCTACACCTTC.

The rearrangement links TRBV20-1 to TRBJ2-5, with TRBD2 matching 7 bases. The CDR3 runs to 12 residues. Germline V gene sequence: CDR1 DFQATT, CDR2 SNEGSKA (reference sequence). Trimming removed 3 bases from V and 7 bases from J; junction bases left unmatched: 5. This CDR3 reads CSASSPGGTQYF. The DNA of the CDR3 is TGCAGTGCTAGTTCTCCGGGAGGGACCCAGTACTTC.

The chain joins TRBV29-1 to TRBJ2-7, with TRBD2 as a possible D gene (7 bases). The tail of the sequence fits TRBJ2-3 better, so the J call may be wrong. The germline V gene has CDR1 SQVTM and CDR2 ANQGSEA. The CDR3 spans 15 residues. The CDR3 region has the DNA TGCAGCGTTGTTTCGGGGGGCGAAAGTTCAGATACGCAGTATTTT. Its translation: CSVVSGGESSDTQYF.

Note on this clonotype: This may be a read error: a much more frequent sequence differs by one nucleotide. V gene TRBV10-3 combines with J gene TRBJ1-6, with D unresolved. Between the trimmed V and J ends, which lost 5 bases and 10 bases, there was a span of 18 bases. This CDR3 has 15 amino acids. The germline gives CDR1 ENHRY, CDR2 SYGVKD. In DNA form, the CDR3 reads TGTGCCATCAGTTACGTGTCAGATCGGAACTCACCCCTCCACTTT. As protein: CAISYVSDRNSPLHF.

In its sample, this clonotype was seen many times. The rearrangement uses TRBV24-1 and TRBJ1-2; the match to TRBD1 covers 7 bases. The CDR3 spans 14 residues. The V gene end was trimmed by 2 bases and the J gene end by 2 bases; junction bases not matched to a gene: 1. Germline V lookup: CDR1 KGHDR, CDR2 SFDVKD. CDR3 sequence (DNA): TGTGCCACCAGTGATTCGGACAGGAACTATGGCTACACCTTC. Protein product: CATSDSDRNYGYTF.

In its sample, this clonotype was seen a few times. The chain is built from TRBV4-3 and TRBJ1-3; no clear D gene. Trimming took off 0 bases at V and 5 bases at J, with 5 bases between the two ends. From germline, CDR1 is LGHNA and CDR2 YSLEER. This CDR3 is 13 amino acids long. CDR3 in DNA: TGCGCCAGCAGCCAAGAGAGGAGAAACACCATATATTTT. Its protein product is CASSQERRNTIYF.

This clonotype occurred a few times. This chain links TRBV27 with TRBJ1-6; D is possibly TRBD1 (5 bases). Germline V CDR1 and CDR2: MNHEY, SMNVEV (reference sequence). The CDR3 covers 14 residues. Trimming left V 6 bases short and J 9 bases short, with 15 bases between. The CDR3 DNA reads TGTGCCAGCAGACTCCGCGGAGGGGCTTCACCCCTCCACTTT. It encodes CASRLRGGASPLHF.

The rearrangement uses TRBV7-3 and TRBJ1-1; D gene ambiguous. The CDR3 totals 14 residues. Germline assignment: CDR1 SGHTA and CDR2 FQGTGA. V was cut by 2 bases and J by 4 bases, with 11 bases left in between. As DNA, the CDR3 is TGTGCCAGCAGCTTAGTTACGGGCCCCACTGAAGCTTTCTTT. This codes for CASSLVTGPTEAFF.

The V gene is TRBV2, the J gene TRBJ1-5, with D hard to call. The CDR3 has 14 residues. Germline V gene sequence: CDR1 SNHLY, CDR2 FYNNEI. Trimming stripped 6 bases from V and 4 bases from J, with 13 bases between. Here the CDR3 DNA reads TGTGCCAGCAGAGGGTCGGCAGGAAATCAGCCCCAGCATTTT. It encodes CASRGSAGNQPQHF.

This clonotype was observed at least ten times. V and J are TRBV10-3 and TRBJ2-2; 9 positions agree with TRBD2. The J segment lost 2 bases and the V segment lost 6 bases, leaving 4 bases of the junction unmatched. CDR1 is ENHRY and CDR2 is SYGVKD in the germline V gene. The CDR3 consists of 15 residues. CDR3 bases: TGTGCCATCAGCGCGGGGGGGCCCAACACCGGGGAGCTGTTTTTT. Translating it yields CAISAGGPNTGELFF.

Ten or more counts support this clonotype. V and J are TRBV24-1 and TRBJ2-5; no firm D call. The CDR3 runs 17 residues. The V gene lost 3 bases and the J gene lost 4 bases, with 20 bases spanning the gap. The V gene's germline CDR1 is KGHDR and CDR2 SFDVKD. The CDR3: CATSDRSATRTGETQYF. The DNA for the CDR3 is TGTGCCACCAGTGATAGGAGCGCTACCCGCACGGGAGAGACCCAGTACTTC.